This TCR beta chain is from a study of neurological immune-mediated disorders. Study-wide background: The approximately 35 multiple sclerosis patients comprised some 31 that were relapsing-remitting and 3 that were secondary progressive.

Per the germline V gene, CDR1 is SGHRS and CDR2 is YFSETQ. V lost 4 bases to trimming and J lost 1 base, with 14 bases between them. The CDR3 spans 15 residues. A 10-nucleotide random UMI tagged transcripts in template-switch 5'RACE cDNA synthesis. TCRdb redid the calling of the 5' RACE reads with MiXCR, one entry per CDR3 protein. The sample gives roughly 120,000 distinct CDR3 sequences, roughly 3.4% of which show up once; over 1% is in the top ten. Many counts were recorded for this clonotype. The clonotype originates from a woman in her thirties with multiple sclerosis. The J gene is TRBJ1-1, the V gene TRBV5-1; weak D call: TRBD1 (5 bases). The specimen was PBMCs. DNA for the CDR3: TGCGCCAGCAGCGGATATCGAGGACAGAACACTGAAGCTTTCTTT. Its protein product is CASSGYRGQNTEAFF.